These 7 T cell receptor beta chains originate from one sample sequenced in a study of OX40 agonist ivuxolimab in advanced cancers. TCRdb's copy holds only in-frame clones and misses some; the assay was immunoSEQ multiplex PCR. The sample comprises over 100,000 clones, roughly nine tenths of which are singletons, and around 0.55% rests with the top ten. The sample was CD4+ or CD8+ T cells sorted from blood, taken in a trial of the OX40 agonist ivuxolimab. The origin of the receptors is an adult with an advanced solid tumor such as melanoma, head and neck, liver or kidney cancer.

The V and J genes are TRBV10-2 and TRBJ2-3; D not certain. This CDR3 is 12 amino acids long. V gave up 6 bases and J gave up 2 bases, with 6 bases separating them. Germline CDR1 reads WSHSY; CDR2 reads SAAADI. This CDR3 reads CASSSYTDTQYF. As DNA, the CDR3 is TGCGCCAGCAGCTCGTACACAGATACGCAGTATTTT.

The chain is built from TRBV27 and TRBJ1-2, with 10 positions matching TRBD1. Looked up from germline, CDR1 is MNHEY and CDR2 is SMNVEV (reference sequence). V shed 3 bases, J shed 0 bases, and the junction held 13 bases outside the gene matches. The CDR3 spans 19 residues. The CDR3 here is CASSFLGQGTGVPNYGYTF. CDR3 nucleotide sequence: TGTGCCAGCAGTTTCTTAGGTCAAGGGACAGGGGTCCCTAACTATGGCTACACCTTC.

The chain recombines TRBV5-1 with TRBJ2-3; 7 nucleotides match TRBD1. Germline V gene sequence: CDR1 SGHRS, CDR2 YFSETQ. The CDR3 sequence is 15 residues long. Trimming took 1 base from V and 2 from J; bases not matched to a gene: 4. CDR3 region: CASSLSGGFTDTQYF. The CDR3 region has the DNA TGCGCCAGCAGCTTGTCAGGGGGATTCACAGATACGCAGTATTTT.

This clone was seen only once. J is TRBJ1-1 and V is TRBV18; 8 positions match TRBD1. Unmatched junction bases numbered 9, after V lost 3 bases and J lost 0 bases. The CDR3 is 17 amino acids. CDR1 KGHSH and CDR2 LQKENI come from the germline V gene. The chain's CDR3 is CASSPTDRGYMNTEAFF. The CDR3 DNA reads TGTGCCAGCTCACCTACTGACAGGGGCTACATGAACACTGAAGCTTTCTTT.

The chain uses TRBV28 and TRBJ2-2; perhaps D is TRBD1 or TRBD2 (5 bases each). This CDR3 region has 15 residues. CDR1 MDHEN and CDR2 SYDVKM come from the germline V gene. Trimming removed 7 bases at V and 1 base at J, with 13 bases between. The DNA of the CDR3 is TGTGCCAGCAACTTGGGGACCGTGAACACCGGGGAGCTGTTTTTT. Amino acid sequence: CASNLGTVNTGELFF.

The V and J genes are TRBV29-1 and TRBJ2-1; 8 bases align to TRBD2. Germline loops: CDR1 SQVTM, CDR2 ANQGSEA. The CDR3 extends over 17 amino acids. Unmatched junction bases numbered 12, after V lost 1 base and J lost 4 bases. CDR3 sequence: CSVEAPGGAGAYNEQFF. The CDR3 DNA is TGCAGCGTTGAAGCCCCGGGGGGGGCGGGGGCTTACAATGAGCAGTTCTTC.

This sequence joins TRBV4-3 and TRBJ2-4, with D unclear. The V end was cut by 3 bases, the J end by 0 bases, with 9 bases between. Germline V CDR1 and CDR2: LGHNA, YSLEER. This CDR3 has 15 residues. CDR3 DNA sequence: TGCGCCAGCAGCCATGGATTTCTAGCCAAAAACATTCAGTACTTC. It codes for CASSHGFLAKNIQYF.